Included here is one T cell receptor beta chain sequence, with context. These data originate in a study of chemoradiotherapy in HPV16-positive cancers. CDR1 is MNHNS, CDR2 SASEGT, per germline. This CDR3 has 13 residues. Trimming removed 8 bases from V and 1 base from J, with 8 bases in between. The table came from immunoSEQ multiplex PCR; TCRdb's copy has only in-frame clones and leaves some out. The sample lists some 12,000 clones; 80% to 95% were seen once. The chain uses TRBV6-1 and TRBJ2-2; D not resolved. The sequence came from a human donor with HPV-associated anogenital cancer. Sequencing used blood, obtained from a patient who underwent chemoradiotherapy. DNA of the CDR3: TGTGCCAGCCGCAACAGGAACACCGGGGAGCTGTTTTTT. It translates to CASRNRNTGELFF.